This T cell receptor beta chain is drawn from a study of blood T cell repertoires in COVID-19. The CDR3 extends over 11 amino acids. Trimming took off 0 bases at V and 7 bases at J, with 5 bases between the two ends. Per the germline V gene, CDR1 is SGHRS and CDR2 is YFSETQ. Here immunoSEQ multiplex PCR was the method, and the copy in TCRdb shows in-frame clones only, minus some. The sample yields a few hundred thousand clones, 85% to 90% seen once. The sequenced sample consisted of peripheral blood. The sequence came from a man under 40 with acute or convalescent COVID-19. V and J are TRBV5-1 and TRBJ2-7, with D perhaps matching TRBD2 (5 bases). The CDR3 nucleotides read TGCGCCAGCAGCTTGGCGGGAGAGCAGTACTTC. Translation gives CASSLAGEQYF.